These 8 T cell receptor beta chains were sequenced from one sample in a study of T cell repertoires in cytomegalovirus infection. Their antigens remain unidentified. TCRdb passed the reads through MiXCR, listing each CDR3 protein once. Among approximately 470,000 distinct CDR3 sequences listed, roughly 42% were seen once. The sample was cultured PBMCs, taken from culture after CMV antigen stimulation. These receptors all come from a human donor in good health (CMV status not recorded). Some clones in this sample may be carry-over from other donors' samples.

This clonotype has a handful of counts. The chain has TRBV7-9 and TRBJ2-2; D gene uncertain. Germline loops: CDR1 SEHNR, CDR2 FQNEAQ (reference sequence). V dropped 6 bases and J dropped 5 bases, with 4 bases sitting between them. This CDR3 spans 11 amino acids. The CDR3 DNA reads as TGTGCCAGCAGTCAGACCGGGGAGCTGTTTTTT. Residues: CASSQTGELFF.

The gene calls are TRBV11-2 and TRBJ2-1; D remains unclear. V lost 3 bases to trimming and J lost 4 bases, with 10 bases between them. The CDR3 runs 14 residues. From germline, CDR1 is SGHAT and CDR2 FQNNGV. The CDR3 DNA reads TGTGCCAGCAGCTTCCTTACAGCATACAATGAGCAGTTCTTC. Translation gives CASSFLTAYNEQFF.

This rearrangement joins TRBV6-1 to TRBJ1-5; the D is unclear. In germline, CDR1 is MNHNS, CDR2 SASEGT. Trimming shortened V by 2 bases and J by 6 bases, and 5 bases separated the two germline ends. The CDR3 spans 12 residues. The CDR3 sequence is CASSELLQPQHF. The CDR3 DNA reads as TGTGCCAGCAGTGAATTGCTTCAGCCCCAGCATTTT.

The V call is TRBV7-9, the J call TRBJ2-3; TRBD2 matches at 8 bases. Trimming took 4 bases from V and 3 from J; bases not matched to a gene: 6. CDR1 is SEHNR, CDR2 FQNEAQ, per germline (reference sequence). The CDR3 sequence is 15 residues long. CDR3 nucleotide sequence: TGTGCCAGCAGCTCCGGGGTAGCGGGAACAGATACGCAGTATTTT. Translated: CASSSGVAGTDTQYF.

This clonotype was seen a few times. J is TRBJ1-2 and V is TRBV6-6; D may be TRBD1 (5 bases). This CDR3 comprises 15 residues. Germline loops: CDR1 MNHNY, CDR2 SVGAGI (reference sequence). V was trimmed by 0 bases and J by 3 bases, leaving 11 bases between them. Here the CDR3 reads CASSYSGTEDYGYTF. The CDR3 nucleotides read TGTGCCAGCAGTTACTCGGGGACGGAGGACTATGGCTACACCTTC.

The chain has TRBV6-2 or TRBV6-3 and TRBJ1-2; D is perhaps TRBD1 (5 bases). The germline gives CDR1 MNHEY, CDR2 SVGEGT. V shed 8 bases and J shed 9 bases, with 19 bases lying between them. The CDR3 length is 13 residues. CDR3 sequence: CASGLTVEASYTF. The CDR3 nucleotides read TGTGCCAGCGGACTGACAGTGGAGGCCAGCTACACCTTC.

The chain is built from TRBV7-2 and TRBJ1-5, with D perhaps TRBD1 (6 bases). Trimming cost V 4 bases and J 7 bases, with 17 bases left between them. CDR3 length equals 15 residues. Looked up from germline, CDR1 is SGHTA and CDR2 is FQGNSA. CDR3 in amino acids: CASSSNAGDLQPQHF. The CDR3 DNA reads as TGTGCCAGCAGCTCGAACGCAGGGGATTTGCAGCCCCAGCATTTT.

J is TRBJ1-5 and V is TRBV6-6, with 7 bases fitting TRBD1. With V trimmed by 5 bases and J by 0 bases, 4 bases remained unmatched. The germline gives CDR1 MNHNY, CDR2 SVGAGI (reference sequence). The CDR3 covers 15 residues. CDR3 bases: TGTGCCAGCAGTAACTGGGACAGTAGCAATCAGCCCCAGCATTTT. Protein: CASSNWDSSNQPQHF.